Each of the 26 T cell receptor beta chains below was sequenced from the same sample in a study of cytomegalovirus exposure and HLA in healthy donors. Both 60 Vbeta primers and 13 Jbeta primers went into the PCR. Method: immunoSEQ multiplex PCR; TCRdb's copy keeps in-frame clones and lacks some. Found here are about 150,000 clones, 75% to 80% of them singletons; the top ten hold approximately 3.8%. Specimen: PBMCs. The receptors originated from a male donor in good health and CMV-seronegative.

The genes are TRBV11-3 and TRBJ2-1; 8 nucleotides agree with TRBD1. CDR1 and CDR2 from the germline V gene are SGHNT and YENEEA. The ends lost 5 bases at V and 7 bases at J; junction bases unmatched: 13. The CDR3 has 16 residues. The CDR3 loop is CASSTYQGARDNEQFF. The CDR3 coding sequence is TGTGCCAGCAGCACCTATCAGGGGGCTAGGGATAATGAGCAGTTCTTC.

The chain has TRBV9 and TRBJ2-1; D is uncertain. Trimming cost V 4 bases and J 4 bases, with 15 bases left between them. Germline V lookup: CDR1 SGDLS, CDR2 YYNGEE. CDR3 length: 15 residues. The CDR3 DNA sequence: TGTGCCAGCAGCTACTCCGGTTCCACTTACAATGAGCAGTTCTTC. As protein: CASSYSGSTYNEQFF.

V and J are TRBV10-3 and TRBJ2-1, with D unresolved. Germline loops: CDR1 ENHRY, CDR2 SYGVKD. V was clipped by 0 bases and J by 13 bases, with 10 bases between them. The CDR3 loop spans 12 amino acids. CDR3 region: CAISESSTEQFF. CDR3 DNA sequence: TGTGCCATCAGTGAGTCGAGTACAGAACAGTTCTTC.

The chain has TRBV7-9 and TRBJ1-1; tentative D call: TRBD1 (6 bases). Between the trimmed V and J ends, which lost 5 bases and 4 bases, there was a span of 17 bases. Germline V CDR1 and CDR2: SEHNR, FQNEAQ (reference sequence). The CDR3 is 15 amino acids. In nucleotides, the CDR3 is TGTGCCAGCAGCCCGAGGGGGGGGGCAGGCACTGAAGCTTTCTTT. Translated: CASSPRGGAGTEAFF. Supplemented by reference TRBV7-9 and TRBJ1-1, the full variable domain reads DTGVSQNPRHKITKRGQNVTFRCDPISEHNRLYWYRQTLGQGPEFLTYFQNEAQLEKSRLLSDRFSAERPKGSFSTLEIQRTEQGDSAMYLCASSPRGGAGTEAFFGQGTRLTVV.

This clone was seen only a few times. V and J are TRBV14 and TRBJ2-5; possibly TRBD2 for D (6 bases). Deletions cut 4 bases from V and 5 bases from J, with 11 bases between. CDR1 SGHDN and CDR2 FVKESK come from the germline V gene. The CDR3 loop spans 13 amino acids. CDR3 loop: CASSPGADETQYF. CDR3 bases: TGTGCCAGCAGCCCGGGAGCGGATGAGACCCAGTACTTC.

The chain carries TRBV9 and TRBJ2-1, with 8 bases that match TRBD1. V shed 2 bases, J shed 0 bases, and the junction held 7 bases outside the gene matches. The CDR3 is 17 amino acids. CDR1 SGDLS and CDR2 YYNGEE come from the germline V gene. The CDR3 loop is CASSVSPDRGSYNEQFF. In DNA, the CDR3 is TGTGCCAGCAGCGTTTCACCCGACAGGGGCTCCTACAATGAGCAGTTCTTC.

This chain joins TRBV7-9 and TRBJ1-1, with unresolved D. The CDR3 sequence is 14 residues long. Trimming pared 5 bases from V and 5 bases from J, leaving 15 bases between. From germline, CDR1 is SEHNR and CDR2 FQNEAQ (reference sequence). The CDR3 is CASSPQTGGTEAFF. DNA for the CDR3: TGTGCCAGCAGCCCCCAGACGGGTGGAACTGAAGCTTTCTTT.

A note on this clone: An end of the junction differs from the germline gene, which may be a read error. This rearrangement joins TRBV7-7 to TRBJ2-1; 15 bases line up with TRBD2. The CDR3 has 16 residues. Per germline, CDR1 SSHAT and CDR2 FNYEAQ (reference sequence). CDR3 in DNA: TGTGCTAGCAGCTTGGGACTAGCGGGAGGAGGCAATGAGCAGTTCTTC. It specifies CASSLGLAGGGNEQFF.

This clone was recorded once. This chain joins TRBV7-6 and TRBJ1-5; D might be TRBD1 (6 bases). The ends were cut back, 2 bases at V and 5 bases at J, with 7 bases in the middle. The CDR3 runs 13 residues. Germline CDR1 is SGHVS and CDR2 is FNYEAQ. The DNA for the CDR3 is TGTGCCAGCAGCTTATCAGGGGATCAGCCCCAGCATTTT. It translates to CASSLSGDQPQHF.

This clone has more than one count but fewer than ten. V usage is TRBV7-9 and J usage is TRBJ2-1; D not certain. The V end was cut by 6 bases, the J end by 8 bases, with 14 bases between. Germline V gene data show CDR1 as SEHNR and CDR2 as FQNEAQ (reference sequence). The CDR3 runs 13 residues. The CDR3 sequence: CASSFSGLDEQFF. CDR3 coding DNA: TGTGCCAGCAGTTTCTCAGGTTTGGATGAGCAGTTCTTC.

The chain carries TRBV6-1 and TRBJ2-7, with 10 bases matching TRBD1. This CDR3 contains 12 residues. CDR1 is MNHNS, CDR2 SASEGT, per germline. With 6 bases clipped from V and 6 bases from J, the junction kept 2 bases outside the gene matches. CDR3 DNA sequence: TGTGCCAGCAGCCGGGACAGGGGCGAGCAGTACTTC. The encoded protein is CASSRDRGEQYF.

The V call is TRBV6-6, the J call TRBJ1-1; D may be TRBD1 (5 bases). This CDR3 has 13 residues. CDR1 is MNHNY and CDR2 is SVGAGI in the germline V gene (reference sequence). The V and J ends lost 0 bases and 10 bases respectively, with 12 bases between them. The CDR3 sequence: CASSYSGGGGAFF. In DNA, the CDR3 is TGTGCCAGCAGTTACTCGGGGGGGGGAGGAGCTTTCTTT.

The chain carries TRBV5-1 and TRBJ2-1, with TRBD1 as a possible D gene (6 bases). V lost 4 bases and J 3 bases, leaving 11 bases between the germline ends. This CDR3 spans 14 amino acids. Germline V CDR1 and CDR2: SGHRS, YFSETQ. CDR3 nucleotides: TGCGCCAGCAGCCCTGGACAGATCTACAATGAGCAGTTCTTC. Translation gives CASSPGQIYNEQFF.

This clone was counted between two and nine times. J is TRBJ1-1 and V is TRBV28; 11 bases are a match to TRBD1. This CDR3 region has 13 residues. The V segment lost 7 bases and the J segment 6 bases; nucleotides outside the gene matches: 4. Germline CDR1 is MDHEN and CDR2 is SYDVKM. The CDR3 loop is CASTGQGASEAFF. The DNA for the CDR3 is TGTGCCAGCACCGGACAGGGGGCCTCTGAAGCTTTCTTT. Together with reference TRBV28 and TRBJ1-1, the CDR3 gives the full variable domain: DVKVTQSSRYLVKRTGEKVFLECVQDMDHENMFWYRQDPGLGLRLIYFSYDVKMKEKGDIPEGYSVSREKKERFSLILESASTNQTSMYLCASTGQGASEAFFGQGTRLTVV.

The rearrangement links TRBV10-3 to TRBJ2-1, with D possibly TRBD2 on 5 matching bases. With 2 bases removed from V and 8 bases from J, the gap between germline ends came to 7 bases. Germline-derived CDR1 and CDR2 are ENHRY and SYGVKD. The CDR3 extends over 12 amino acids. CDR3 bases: TGTGCCATCAGTGAGACCGGGGATGAGCAGTTCTTC. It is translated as CAISETGDEQFF.

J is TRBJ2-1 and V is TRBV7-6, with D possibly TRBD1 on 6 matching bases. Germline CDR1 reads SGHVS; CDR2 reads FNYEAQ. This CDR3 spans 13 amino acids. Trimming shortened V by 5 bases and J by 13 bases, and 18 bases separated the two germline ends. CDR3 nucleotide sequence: TGTGCCAGCAGCGAGAGACAGGCGAGGGTCCAGTTCTTC. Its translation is CASSERQARVQFF.

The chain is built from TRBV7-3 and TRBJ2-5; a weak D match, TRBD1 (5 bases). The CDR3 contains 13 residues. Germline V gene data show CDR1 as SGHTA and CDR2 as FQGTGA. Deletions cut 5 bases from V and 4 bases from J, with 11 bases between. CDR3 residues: CASSPVRGETQYF. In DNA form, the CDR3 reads TGTGCCAGCAGCCCGGTTAGGGGAGAGACCCAGTACTTC.

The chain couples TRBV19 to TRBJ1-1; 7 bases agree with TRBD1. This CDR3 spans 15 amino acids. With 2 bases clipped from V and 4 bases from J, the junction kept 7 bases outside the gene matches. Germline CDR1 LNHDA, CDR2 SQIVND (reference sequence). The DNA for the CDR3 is TGTGCCAGTAGTATATTAGGGGGCGCCGGCACTGAAGCTTTCTTT. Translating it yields CASSILGGAGTEAFF.

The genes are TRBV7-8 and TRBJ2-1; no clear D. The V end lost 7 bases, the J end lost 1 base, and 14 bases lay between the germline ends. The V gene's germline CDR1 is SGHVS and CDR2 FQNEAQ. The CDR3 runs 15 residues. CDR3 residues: CASNSRLGSYNEQFF. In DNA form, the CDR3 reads TGTGCCAGCAACTCCAGACTCGGATCCTACAATGAGCAGTTCTTC. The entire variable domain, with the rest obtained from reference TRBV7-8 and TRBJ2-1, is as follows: GAGVSQSPRYKVAKRGQDVALRCDPISGHVSLFWYQQALGQGPEFLTYFQNEAQLDKSGLPSDRFFAERPEGSVSTLKIQRTQQEDSAVYLCASNSRLGSYNEQFFGPGTRLTVL.

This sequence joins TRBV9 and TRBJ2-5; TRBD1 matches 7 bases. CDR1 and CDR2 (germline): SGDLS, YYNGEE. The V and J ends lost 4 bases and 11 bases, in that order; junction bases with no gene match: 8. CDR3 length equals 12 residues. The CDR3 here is CASSSYQGEQYF. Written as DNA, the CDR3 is TGTGCCAGCAGCTCATACCAGGGGGAGCAGTACTTC.

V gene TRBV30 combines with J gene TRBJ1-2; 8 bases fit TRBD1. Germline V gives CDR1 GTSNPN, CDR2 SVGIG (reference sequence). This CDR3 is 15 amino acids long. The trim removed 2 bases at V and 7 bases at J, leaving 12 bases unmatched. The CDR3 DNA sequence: TGTGCCTGGAGTTCCGGGACAGGCCTTTTCGGTGGCTACACCTTC. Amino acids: CAWSSGTGLFGGYTF. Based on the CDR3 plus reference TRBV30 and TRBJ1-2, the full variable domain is SQTIHQWPATLVQPVGSPLSLECTVEGTSNPNLYWYRQAAGRGLQLLFYSVGIGQISSEVPQNLSASRPQDRQFILSSKKLLLSDSGFYLCAWSSGTGLFGGYTFGSGTRLTVV.

CDR3: CASSRAGDGYTF. In nucleotides, the CDR3 is TGTGCCAGCAGCCGTGCGGGGGATGGCTACACCTTC. The V gene is TRBV9, the J gene TRBJ1-2; possible D gene TRBD1, 5 bases. The CDR3 runs 12 residues. The V and J ends lost 4 bases and 6 bases respectively, with 10 bases between them. Germline CDR1 and CDR2: SGDLS and YYNGEE.

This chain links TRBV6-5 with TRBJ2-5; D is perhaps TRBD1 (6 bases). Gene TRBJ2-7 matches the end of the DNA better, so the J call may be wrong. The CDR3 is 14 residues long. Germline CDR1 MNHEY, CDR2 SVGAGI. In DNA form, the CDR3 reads TGTGCCAGCAGTTACGTAGGACAGTCCTACGAGCAGTACTTC. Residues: CASSYVGQSYEQYF.

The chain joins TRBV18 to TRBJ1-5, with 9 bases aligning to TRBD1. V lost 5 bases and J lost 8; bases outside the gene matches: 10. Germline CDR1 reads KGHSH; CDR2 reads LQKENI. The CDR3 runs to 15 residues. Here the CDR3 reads CASSLRQGVGEPQHF. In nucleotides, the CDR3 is TGTGCCAGCTCATTACGACAGGGGGTGGGAGAGCCCCAGCATTTT.

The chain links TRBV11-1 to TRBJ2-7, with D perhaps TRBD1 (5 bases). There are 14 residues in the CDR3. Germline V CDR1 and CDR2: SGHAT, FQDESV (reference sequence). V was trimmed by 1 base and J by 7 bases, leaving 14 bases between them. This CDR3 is CASSLGRAVGEQYF. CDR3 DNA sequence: TGTGCCAGCAGCTTAGGCAGGGCCGTTGGAGAGCAGTACTTC. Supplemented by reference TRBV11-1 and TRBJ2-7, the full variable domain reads EAEVAQSPRYKITEKSQAVAFWCDPISGHATLYWYRQILGQGPELLVQFQDESVVDDSQLPKDRFSAERLKGVDSTLKIQPAELGDSAMYLCASSLGRAVGEQYFGPGTRLTVT.

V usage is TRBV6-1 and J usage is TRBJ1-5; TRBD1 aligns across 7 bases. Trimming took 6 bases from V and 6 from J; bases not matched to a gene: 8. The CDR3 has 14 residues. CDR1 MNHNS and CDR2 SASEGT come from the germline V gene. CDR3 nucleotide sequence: TGTGCCAGCAGAAGAGACAGGGAGGCTCAGCCCCAGCATTTT. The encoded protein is CASRRDREAQPQHF.